What follows are 8 T cell receptor beta chains derived from one specimen sequenced in a study of T cells in Graves' hyperthyroidism and ophthalmopathy (dated by TCRdb to the late 2010s). Library prep was done by multiplex PCR. Sequencing was performed on an Illumina HiSeq 2000. Amplification of TCR beta CDR3 regions was carried out from RNA transcripts. For the first round of RT-PCR on the TCR CDR3, the HTBI primer set was used together with the Qiagen OneStep RT-PCR kit. The public sequencing data were trimmed at Q25 with fastp and processed into clonotypes with MiXCR by TCRdb, which kept only in-frame beta chains. Merged by CDR3 protein, the rows form single entries marked with the most common genes and DNA. The sample contains about 500,000 distinct CDR3 sequences, 16% of them found a single time. The top ten constitute around 19% of the sample. The sample taken for sequencing was blood. The receptors originated from a woman younger than 35 with Graves' hyperthyroidism.

The chain employs TRBV12-3 or TRBV12-4 and TRBJ1-1, with D unresolved. CDR3 length equals 13 residues. Trimming shortened V by 6 bases and J by 1 base, and 9 bases separated the two germline ends. The CDR3 region has the DNA TGTGCCAGCAGACGACGGTGGAACACTGAAGCTTTCTTT. Its translation: CASRRRWNTEAFF.

This chain uses TRBV7-9 with TRBJ2-7, with 9 bases lining up with TRBD1. V lost 1 base to trimming and J lost 6 bases; unmatched junction nucleotides: 10. The CDR3 totals 16 residues. CDR1 is SEHNR, CDR2 FQNEAQ, per germline (reference sequence). The CDR3 DNA reads TGTGCCAGCAGCTTAGAGTTTGGGACAGGGAAAAGCGAGCAGTACTTC. Protein: CASSLEFGTGKSEQYF. Complete variable domain (other parts from reference TRBV7-9 and TRBJ2-7): DTGVSQNPRHKITKRGQNVTFRCDPISEHNRLYWYRQTLGQGPEFLTYFQNEAQLEKSRLLSDRFSAERPKGSFSTLEIQRTEQGDSAMYLCASSLEFGTGKSEQYFGPGTRLTVT.

As for this clonotype: This sequence may be a read error, since a much larger clone differs from it by one base. This chain connects TRBV11-3 to TRBJ2-1; 7 positions agree with TRBD2. The DNA matches TRBJ2-7 better at its end, which makes the J call doubtful. This CDR3 is built from 14 residues. Germline CDR1 SGHNT, CDR2 YENEEA. In DNA, the CDR3 is TGTGCCAGCAGCTTAGCCGGGGACTACAATGAGCAGTACTTC. Its translation is CASSLAGDYNEQYF.

The chain is built from TRBV9 and TRBJ2-5; TRBD2 is a possible D gene (7 bases). The CDR3 spans 14 residues. Per the germline V gene, CDR1 is SGDLS and CDR2 is YYNGEE. V was clipped by 3 bases and J by 5 bases, with 14 bases between them. The CDR3 DNA reads TGTGCCAGCAGCGGAGGGGGGGAAGGGGAGACCCAGTACTTC. Translating gives CASSGGGEGETQYF.

V and J are TRBV7-9 and TRBJ1-2; possibly TRBD1 for D (5 bases). Germline CDR1 is SEHNR and CDR2 is FQNEAQ (reference sequence). The CDR3 length is 14 residues. V was shortened by 1 base and J by 8 bases, with 14 bases between the two germline ends. This CDR3 reads CASSLVAVRDGYTF. For the CDR3, the DNA is TGTGCCAGCAGCTTAGTGGCCGTCAGGGACGGCTACACCTTC. Full variable domain (rest looked up from reference TRBV7-9 and TRBJ1-2): DTGVSQNPRHKITKRGQNVTFRCDPISEHNRLYWYRQTLGQGPEFLTYFQNEAQLEKSRLLSDRFSAERPKGSFSTLEIQRTEQGDSAMYLCASSLVAVRDGYTFGSGTRLTVV.

This clonotype was picked up a small number of times. The genes are TRBV3-1 and TRBJ2-1, with D possibly matching TRBD2 (6 bases). CDR1 LGHDT and CDR2 YNNKEL come from the germline V gene (reference sequence). This CDR3 spans 14 amino acids. Trimming took off 3 bases at V and 8 bases at J, with 14 bases between the two ends. This chain's CDR3 is CASSQEGLIDEQFF. The CDR3 DNA is TGTGCCAGCAGCCAGGAAGGACTAATCGATGAGCAGTTCTTC.

This clonotype was observed many times. The rearrangement uses TRBV9 and TRBJ1-2, with 8 nucleotides matching TRBD1. V dropped 3 bases and J dropped 4; count of bases not matched to a gene: 5. The CDR3 spans 14 residues. The germline CDR1 and CDR2 sequences are SGDLS and YYNGEE. CDR3 region: CASSAGQGGYGYTF. DNA of the CDR3: TGTGCCAGCAGCGCCGGACAGGGAGGCTATGGCTACACCTTC.

The table lists this clonotype with many counts. The CDR3 loop reads CASSLGQAAGELFF. In DNA form, the CDR3 reads TGTGCCAGCAGTTTAGGGCAGGCGGCCGGGGAGCTGTTTTTT. The chain couples TRBV12-3 or TRBV12-4 to TRBJ2-2; unclear D gene. Trimming took off 1 base at V and 6 bases at J, with 9 bases between the two ends. The length of the CDR3 is 14 residues.